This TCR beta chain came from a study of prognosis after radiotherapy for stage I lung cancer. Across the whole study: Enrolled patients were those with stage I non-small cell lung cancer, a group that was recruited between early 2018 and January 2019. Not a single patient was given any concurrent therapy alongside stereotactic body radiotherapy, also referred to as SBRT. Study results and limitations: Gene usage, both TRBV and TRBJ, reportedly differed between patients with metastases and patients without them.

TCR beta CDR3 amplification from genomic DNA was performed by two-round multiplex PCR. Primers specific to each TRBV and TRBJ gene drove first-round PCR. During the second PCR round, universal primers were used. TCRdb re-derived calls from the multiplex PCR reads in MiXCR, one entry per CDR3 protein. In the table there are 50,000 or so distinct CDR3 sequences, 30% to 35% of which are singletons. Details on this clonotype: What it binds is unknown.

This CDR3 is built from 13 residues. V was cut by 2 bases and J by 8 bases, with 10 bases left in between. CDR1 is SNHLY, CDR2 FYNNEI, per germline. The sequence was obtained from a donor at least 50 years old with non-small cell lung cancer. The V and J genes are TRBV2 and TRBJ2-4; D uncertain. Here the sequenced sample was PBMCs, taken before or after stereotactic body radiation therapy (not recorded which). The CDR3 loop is CASSERLSDIQYF. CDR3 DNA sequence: TGTGCCAGCAGTGAACGGTTGTCGGACATTCAGTACTTC.